The source of this T cell receptor (beta chain) is a study of blood T cells in healthy people across ages (dated by TCRdb to 2013 to 2016). In terms of the full investigation: In model experiments, template switching captured roughly one uniquely barcoded TCR beta cDNA molecule for every two T cells. Age-related changes in TCR beta repertoire diversity were measured in the study by deep sequencing normalized with unique cDNA molecular identifiers. The donors were split into four age groups: young (average about 15 years), middle-aged (roughly 39), aged (around 67) and long-lived (roughly 88). For two donors (one aged 18 to 29 and one aged 80 or older), the study analyzed two additional independent replicas of 1 million unique cDNA reads from the same blood draw. To avoid experimental bias, donors of different ages were spread randomly across the sequencing lanes.

The receptor library was made with 5' RACE. Sequencing instrument: Illumina HiSeq 2500. A second PCR of about 6 to 12 cycles was run with a J-beta primer mix and a sample-barcoded 5' primer. A template-switch 5' adaptor carrying 12 random nucleotides introduced a unique molecular identifier onto each TCR beta cDNA molecule. Each sample yielded at least 2.5 million CDR3-containing paired-end reads. First-strand cDNA synthesis was performed from all RNA using the Mint cDNA synthesis kit, with priming by a TRBC-specific oligonucleotide. All cDNA was treated with uracil-DNA glycosylase and then went through a first 18-cycle PCR with the universal primers M1SS and BC2_uni_R. On the study's bioinformatics: For normalization, 1 million high-quality reads, each with a distinct molecular identifier, were randomly selected from each sample. Instead of being binned into consensus sequences, reads that shared molecular identifiers were thrown out. MiTCR, set to a Q25 quality threshold and the strictest error-elimination algorithm, was used for CDR3 identification, clonotype clustering and error correction. A nonparametric unseen species model with Euler transformation was used to estimate a lower bound on total TCR beta diversity. The public reads were run again by TCRdb, first through fastp at Q25 and then through MiXCR, and only productive beta chains were kept. For every CDR3 protein sequence, its rows merge into one entry that carries the most common genes and DNA. TCRdb, not the authors, supplied the V and J calls. This sample lists 980,000 or so distinct CDR3 sequences; roughly 50% were detected once. The ten largest make up under 15% of the sample.

In regard to this clonotype: It has no known antigen specificity. No much larger clone is present one base from it, and per-base qualities are unavailable.

The paper as a whole reports these results and caveats: Estimates of total diversity from one million sequenced T cells were regarded as lower bounds and underestimates. Compared with the aged group, more naive CD4+ T cells, fewer expanded clones and increased TCR diversity were shown by the long-lived group, suggesting age selection. Observed TCR beta diversity per million T cells fell roughly linearly with age, and a significant reduction was already apparent by age around 40. A strong correlation was found between observed TCR beta diversity and the percentage of naive T cells measured by flow cytometry. Conclusive comparison of naive and antigen-experienced compartments was prevented by the profiling of bulk unsorted PBMCs. Because the CMV infection status of the donors was unknown, age-related changes in expanded clonotypes may potentially have been confounded.

Donors were a few dozen systemically healthy Caucasian individuals from Russia aged roughly 6 to 100 years. Around 10 milliliters of peripheral blood were collected from each donor into EDTA-treated Vacutainer tubes. PBMCs were isolated by Ficoll-Paque density-gradient centrifugation, with at least 6 million obtained per sample. Total RNA was extracted from PBMCs with Trizol reagent, with at least 5.5 micrograms obtained per sample. The percentages of naive CD45RAhigh/CD27high T cells were determined by flow cytometry on a PBMC aliquot from every donor. The CDR3 runs 15 amino acids, cysteine and phenylalanine included. Left in the record is the CDR3 DNA by itself, 45 bases read in frame from the first base. V is shortened by 6 bases, J by 4 bases, and the region joining them spans 20 bases. The germline V gene supplies CDR1 SQVTM and CDR2 ANQGSEA.

The receptor was derived from a man in his thirties or forties in good health. The chain is made from TRBV29-1 and TRBJ2-3; the D gene could be TRBD1 or TRBD2, each one agreeing over 5 bases. The sequenced material came from blood. The nucleotides read TGCAGCGTGGCGAATTGGGGGAGCTCGGCAGATACGCAGTATTTT. Its protein product is CSVANWGSSADTQYF.